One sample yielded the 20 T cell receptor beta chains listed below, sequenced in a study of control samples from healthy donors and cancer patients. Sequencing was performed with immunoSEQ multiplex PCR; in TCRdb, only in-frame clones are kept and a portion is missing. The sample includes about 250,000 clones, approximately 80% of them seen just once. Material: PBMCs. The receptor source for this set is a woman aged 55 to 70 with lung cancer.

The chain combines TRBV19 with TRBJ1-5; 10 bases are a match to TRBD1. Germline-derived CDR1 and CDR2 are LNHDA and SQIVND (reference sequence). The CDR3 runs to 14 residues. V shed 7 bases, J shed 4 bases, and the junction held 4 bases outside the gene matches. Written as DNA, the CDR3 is TGTGCCAGTAAGCCGGGACAGGGGAATCAGCCCCAGCATTTT. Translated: CASKPGQGNQPQHF.

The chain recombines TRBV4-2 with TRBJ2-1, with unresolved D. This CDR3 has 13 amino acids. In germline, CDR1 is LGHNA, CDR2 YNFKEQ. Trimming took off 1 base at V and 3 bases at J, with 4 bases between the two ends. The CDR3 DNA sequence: TGTGCCAGCAGCCAAGGGGACTACAATGAGCAGTTCTTC. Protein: CASSQGDYNEQFF.

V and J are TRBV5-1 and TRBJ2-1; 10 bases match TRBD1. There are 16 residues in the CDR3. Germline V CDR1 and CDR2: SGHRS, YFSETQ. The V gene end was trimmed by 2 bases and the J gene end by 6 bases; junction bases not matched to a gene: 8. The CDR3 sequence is CASSLTGTGVSNEQFF. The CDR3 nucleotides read TGCGCCAGCAGCTTAACCGGGACAGGGGTGAGCAATGAGCAGTTCTTC.

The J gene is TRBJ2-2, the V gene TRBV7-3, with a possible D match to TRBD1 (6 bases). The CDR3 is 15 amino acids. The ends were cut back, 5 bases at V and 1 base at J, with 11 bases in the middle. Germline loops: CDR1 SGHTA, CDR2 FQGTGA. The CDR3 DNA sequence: TGTGCCAGCAGCACAGGGACAAGGAACACCGGGGAGCTGTTTTTT. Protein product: CASSTGTRNTGELFF.

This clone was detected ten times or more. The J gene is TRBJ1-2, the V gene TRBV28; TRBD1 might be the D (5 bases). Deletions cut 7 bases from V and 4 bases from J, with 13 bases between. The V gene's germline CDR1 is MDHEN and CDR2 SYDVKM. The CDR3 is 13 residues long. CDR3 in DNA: TGTGCCAGCACCACTCGGGGGTCCTATGGCTACACCTTC. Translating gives CASTTRGSYGYTF.

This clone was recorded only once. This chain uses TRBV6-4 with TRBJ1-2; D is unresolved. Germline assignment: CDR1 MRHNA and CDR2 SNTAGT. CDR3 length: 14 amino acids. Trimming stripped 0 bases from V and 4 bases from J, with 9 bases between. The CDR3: CASSDSAGAYGYTF. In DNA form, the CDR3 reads TGTGCCAGCAGTGACTCGGCAGGAGCCTATGGCTACACCTTC.

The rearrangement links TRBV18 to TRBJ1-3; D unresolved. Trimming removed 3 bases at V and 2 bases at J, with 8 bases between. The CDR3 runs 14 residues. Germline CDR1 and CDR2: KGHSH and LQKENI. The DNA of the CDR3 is TGTGCCAGCTCACCTCAGCGGGCTGGAAACACCATATATTTT. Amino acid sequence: CASSPQRAGNTIYF.

The CDR3 nucleotides read TGTGCCAGCAGCCAAGACAGCTACGAGCAGTACTTC. This sequence encodes CASSQDSYEQYF. The V gene is TRBV3-1 (or the pseudogene TRBV3-2), the J gene TRBJ2-7; D not certain. The V gene's germline CDR1 is LGHDT and CDR2 YNNKEL (reference sequence). Trimming left V 0 bases short and J 3 bases short, with 3 bases between. This CDR3 contains 12 residues.

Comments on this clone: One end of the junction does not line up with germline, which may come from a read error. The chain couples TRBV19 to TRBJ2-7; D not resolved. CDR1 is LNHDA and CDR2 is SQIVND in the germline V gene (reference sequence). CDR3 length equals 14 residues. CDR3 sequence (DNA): TGCGCCTGCCCCCCACGGCTAGTGGCCTACGAGCAGTACTTC. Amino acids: CACPPRLVAYEQYF.

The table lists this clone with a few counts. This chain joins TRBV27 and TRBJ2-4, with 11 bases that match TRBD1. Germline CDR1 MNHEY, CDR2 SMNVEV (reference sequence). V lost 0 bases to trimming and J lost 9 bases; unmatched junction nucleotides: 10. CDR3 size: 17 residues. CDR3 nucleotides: TGTGCCAGCAGTTTATCGCGGGGGACAGGGGGAAATGGCATTCAGTACTTC. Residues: CASSLSRGTGGNGIQYF.

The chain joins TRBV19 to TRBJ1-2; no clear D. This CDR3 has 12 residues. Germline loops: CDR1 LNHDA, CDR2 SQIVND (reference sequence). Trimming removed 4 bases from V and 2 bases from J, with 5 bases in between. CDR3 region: CASSRKNYGYTF. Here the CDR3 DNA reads TGTGCCAGTAGTAGGAAGAACTATGGCTACACCTTC.

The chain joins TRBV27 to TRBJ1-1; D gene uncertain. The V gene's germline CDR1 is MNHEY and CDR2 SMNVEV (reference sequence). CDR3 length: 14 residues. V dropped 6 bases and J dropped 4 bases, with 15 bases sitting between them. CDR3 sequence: CASSLALSSTEAFF. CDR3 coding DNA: TGTGCCAGCAGCCTCGCTCTGTCTAGCACTGAAGCTTTCTTT.

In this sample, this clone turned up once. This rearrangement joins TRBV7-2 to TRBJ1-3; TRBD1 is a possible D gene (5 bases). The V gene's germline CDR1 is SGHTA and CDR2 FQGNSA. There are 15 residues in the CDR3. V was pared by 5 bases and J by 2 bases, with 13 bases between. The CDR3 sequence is CASSLTGLAGNTIYF. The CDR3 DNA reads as TGTGCCAGCAGCCTGACGGGGCTAGCTGGAAACACCATATATTTT.

DNA of the CDR3: TGTGCCAGTAGTTCTCTCGACCAAGAGACCCAGTACTTC. Amino acid sequence: CASSSLDQETQYF. The chain carries TRBV19 and TRBJ2-5, with D unresolved. The germline V gene encodes CDR1 LNHDA and CDR2 SQIVND (reference sequence). V was trimmed by 5 bases and J by 0 bases, leaving 7 bases between them. The CDR3 is 13 residues long.

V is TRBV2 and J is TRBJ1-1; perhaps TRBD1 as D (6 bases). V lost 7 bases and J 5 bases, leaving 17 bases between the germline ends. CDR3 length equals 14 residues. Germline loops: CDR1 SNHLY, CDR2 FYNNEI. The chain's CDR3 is CASTTQGGETEAFF. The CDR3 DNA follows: TGTGCCAGCACCACACAGGGAGGTGAGACTGAAGCTTTCTTT. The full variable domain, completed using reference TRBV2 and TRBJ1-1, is EPEVTQTPSHQVTQMGQEVILRCVPISNHLYFYWYRQILGQKVEFLVSFYNNEISEKSEIFDDQFSVERPDGSNFTLKIRSTKLEDSAMYFCASTTQGGETEAFFGQGTRLTVV.

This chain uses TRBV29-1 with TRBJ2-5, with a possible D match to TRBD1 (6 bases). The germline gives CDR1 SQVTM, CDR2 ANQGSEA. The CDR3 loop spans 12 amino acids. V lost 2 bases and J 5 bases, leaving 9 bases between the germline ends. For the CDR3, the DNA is TGCAGCGTTGAACCAACAGGGGAGACCCAGTACTTC. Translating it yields CSVEPTGETQYF.

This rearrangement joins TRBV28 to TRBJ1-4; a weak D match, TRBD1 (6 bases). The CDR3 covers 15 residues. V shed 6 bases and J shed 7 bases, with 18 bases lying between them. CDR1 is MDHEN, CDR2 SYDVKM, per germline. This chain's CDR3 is CASRYNPGVGEKLFF. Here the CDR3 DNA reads TGTGCCAGCAGGTACAACCCAGGGGTTGGTGAAAAACTGTTTTTT.

DNA of the CDR3: TGTGCCAGCACCCGAAATGGGGGCAGCTCCTCTAACTATGGCTACACCTTC. It encodes CASTRNGGSSSNYGYTF. The chain recombines TRBV5-4 with TRBJ1-2, with a tentative D call TRBD1 (6 bases). CDR1 SGHNT and CDR2 YYREEE come from the germline V gene (reference sequence). Trimming stripped 6 bases from V and 0 bases from J, with 21 bases between. The CDR3 is 17 residues long.

The CDR3 nucleotides read TGCGCCAGCAGCCAAGAGGCCGGGACAGGGATCCGCGAGCAGTACTTC. This encodes CASSQEAGTGIREQYF. The V and J genes are TRBV4-1 and TRBJ2-7; TRBD1 aligns across 9 bases. V was pared by 0 bases and J by 6 bases, with 9 bases of the junction left unmatched. The CDR3 is 16 amino acids. Germline loops: CDR1 MGHRA, CDR2 YSYEKL.

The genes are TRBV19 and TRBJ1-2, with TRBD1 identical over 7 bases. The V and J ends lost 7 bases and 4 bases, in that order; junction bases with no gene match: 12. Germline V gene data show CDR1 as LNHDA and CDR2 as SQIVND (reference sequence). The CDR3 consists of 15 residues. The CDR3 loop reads CASTDTKGALYGYTF. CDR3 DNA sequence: TGTGCCAGTACCGATACGAAGGGGGCACTCTATGGCTACACCTTC.